The present entry profiles one T cell receptor (beta chain) with its context. The data stem from a study of blood T cell repertoires in COVID-19. On the study more broadly: Samples of COVID-19 (acute and convalescent) were obtained from the United States, Italy and Spain.

TCRdb keeps only in-frame clones here, not all; method: immunoSEQ multiplex PCR. The profile shows under 400,000 clones, about 86% of them singletons. Trimming took off 2 bases at V and 5 bases at J, with 15 bases between the two ends. Germline V CDR1 and CDR2: LGHDT, YNNKEL (reference sequence). The CDR3 spans 15 residues. The TCR was taken from a woman aged 40 to 55 with acute COVID-19. J is TRBJ1-1 and V is TRBV3-1 (or the pseudogene TRBV3-2); perhaps TRBD1 as D (5 bases). What was sequenced was PBMCs or T cells enriched from blood (not recorded which). The CDR3 nucleotides read TGTGCCAGCAGCCAATCACCAGGGCGGGGGACTGAAGCTTTCTTT. This translates into CASSQSPGRGTEAFF.